This TCR beta chain was sequenced during a study of T-cell memory formation after mild COVID-19. Study results and caveats: Cross-reactive memory appears to have joined, as suggested by some responding clones showing up in pre-infection memory.

Trimming shortened V by 1 base and J by 7 bases, and 17 bases separated the two germline ends. This CDR3 is 15 amino acids long. CDR1 is SGHKS and CDR2 is YYEKEE in the germline V gene (reference sequence). This clonotype was recorded a few times. Its cognate antigen is unknown. TCRdb re-called the 5' RACE reads through MiXCR, storing one row per CDR3 protein. The sample includes some 450,000 distinct CDR3 sequences, 20% seen only once; the top ten take 8.4%. J is TRBJ1-1 and V is TRBV5-5; D might be TRBD1 (5 bases). Specimen: PBMCs or a T cell subset sorted from them (not recorded which). The TCR sequence derives from an adult woman who had mild COVID-19 (a few samples of this study predate the infection). Cell type and time point are not known. The CDR3 region has the DNA TGTGCCAGCAGCTTGTTGCAGGGCAATGGGGGTGAAGCTTTCTTT. Encoded protein: CASSLLQGNGGEAFF.